The present T cell receptor beta chain was sequenced within a study of cytomegalovirus exposure and HLA in healthy donors. Germline CDR1 and CDR2: SGHVS and FNYEAQ. The CDR3 has 18 amino acids. The PCR had 60 Vbeta and 13 Jbeta primers. Clones were sequenced by immunoSEQ multiplex PCR, and TCRdb holds only the in-frame ones, with some missing. The sample contains more than 85,000 clones, approximately 70% of which appear only once. General observations from the study: An analysis that was carried out later associated 16,000 or so TCR beta sequences with HLA alleles at 0.05 false discovery rate.

As for this clone: The antigen is undetermined. One end of the junction does not line up with germline, which may come from a read error. In the same sample, other DNA sequences code for this CDR3.

The source of this sequence is a woman aged 45-65 years in good health and CMV-seropositive. The sequencing input was PBMCs. V and J are TRBV7-6 and TRBJ2-7, with 7 bases matching TRBD2. CDR3 DNA sequence: TGTGCCAGTAGCTTAGCGTTCGGAAGTCTAGCGGAGCCCTACGAGCAGTACTTC. Translating it yields CASSLAFGSLAEPYEQYF.